The 14 T cell receptor beta chains below were found in one sample sequenced in a study of monozygotic twins with inflammatory bowel disease. Each CDR3 protein gets one entry in TCRdb, which reprocessed the 5' RACE reads and gives no DNA. The repertoire table contains approximately 300,000 distinct CDR3 sequences. Sequencing was done on a sample of blood. These receptors were obtained from a human donor with ulcerative colitis or Crohn's disease, or a healthy co-twin of an affected twin (not recorded which).

This chain joins TRBV5-1 and TRBJ2-1; the TCRdb call, TRBD2, lacks DNA for checking. Germline V gives CDR1 SGHRS, CDR2 YFSETQ. This CDR3 region has 16 residues. This CDR3 reads CASSGSSGNSYNEQFF.

This chain uses TRBV7-9 with TRBJ2-4; the D call of TRBD1 rests on TCRdb alone, since no DNA is present to check it. The germline V gene encodes CDR1 SEHNR and CDR2 FQNEAQ (reference sequence). This CDR3 is 13 amino acids long. The CDR3 region is CASSLVGENIQYF.

V and J are TRBV6-2 or TRBV6-3 and TRBJ2-2. The CDR3 extends over 12 amino acids. Germline V gives CDR1 MNHEY, CDR2 SVGEGT. CDR3: CASRDITGELFF.

The chain is built from TRBV7-2 and TRBJ2-1; lacking DNA, the TRBD2 call made by TCRdb goes unchecked. Per the germline V gene, CDR1 is SGHTA and CDR2 is FQGNSA. The length of the CDR3 is 15 residues. This CDR3 reads CASSLGGTIYDEQFF.

This chain links TRBV5-1 with TRBJ2-3; the TRBD2 assignment by TCRdb is unverifiable without DNA. The germline V gene encodes CDR1 SGHRS and CDR2 YFSETQ. This CDR3 comprises 16 residues. CDR3 sequence: CASSFSAGGDTDTQYF.

The genes are TRBV12-3 or TRBV12-4 and TRBJ2-3; TCRdb's assignment of TRBD2 cannot be checked, as there is no DNA. The CDR3 runs to 14 residues. The CDR3 spells CASSPLGRLDTQYF.

The CDR3 spells CASSLIAGGLRTGELFF. The chain combines TRBV7-2 with TRBJ2-2; the TCRdb D gene call, TRBD2, has no DNA to confirm it. Germline loops: CDR1 SGHTA, CDR2 FQGNSA. This CDR3 comprises 17 residues.

The chain couples TRBV7-2 to TRBJ2-7; there is no DNA to check the TCRdb D call of TRBD2. The germline V gene has CDR1 SGHTA and CDR2 FQGNSA. This CDR3 has 14 residues. CDR3 sequence reads: CASSLAGTRREQYF.

The chain employs TRBV19 and TRBJ2-1; TCRdb names TRBD1, which stays unverified in the absence of DNA. The CDR3 runs 15 residues. The V gene's germline CDR1 is LNHDA and CDR2 SQIVND (reference sequence). CDR3 sequence reads: CASLDRALGGHEQFF.

The chain employs TRBV6-2 or TRBV6-3 and TRBJ2-4. CDR3 size: 11 residues. Germline CDR1 MNHEY, CDR2 SVGEGT. The CDR3: CASSYMSIQYF.

This chain joins TRBV4-3 and TRBJ2-1; the D gene TCRdb calls, TRBD1, cannot be checked with no DNA. Germline CDR1 is LGHNA and CDR2 is YSLEER. This CDR3 is built from 16 residues. CDR3 amino acids: CASSQGPGQGVYEQFF.

This rearrangement joins TRBV5-1 to TRBJ2-5; checking the TCRdb D call of TRBD1 is not possible without DNA. The CDR3 runs to 13 residues. Germline CDR1 is SGHRS and CDR2 is YFSETQ. CDR3 residues: CASTQGYQETQYF. The whole variable domain, filled in from reference TRBV5-1 and TRBJ2-5, reads KAGVTQTPRYLIKTRGQQVTLSCSPISGHRSVSWYQQTPGQGLQFLFEYFSETQRNKGNFPGRFSGRQFSNSRSEMNVSTLELGDSALYLCASTQGYQETQYFGPGTRLLVL.

The chain employs TRBV4-1 and TRBJ2-5; the D call from TCRdb, TRBD2, cannot be confirmed without DNA. CDR1 and CDR2 from the germline V gene are MGHRA and YSYEKL. The CDR3 consists of 15 residues. The CDR3 protein is CASSRTGTTQETQYF.

The CDR3 protein is CAISESTPGYGYTF. The J gene is TRBJ1-2, the V gene TRBV10-3; TCRdb's D gene call, TRBD1, goes unchecked for lack of DNA. In germline, CDR1 is ENHRY, CDR2 SYGVKD. The CDR3 is 14 amino acids.